This T cell receptor beta chain was identified during a study of blood T cell repertoires in COVID-19. One Seattle source followed patients from active infection through their disease course. The repertoire was sequenced with immunoSEQ multiplex PCR; TCRdb's copy has only in-frame clones and lacks some. Of nearly 300,000 clones in the sample, 84% are singletons; the top ten hold more than 1.2%. The germline V gene has CDR1 SGHNT and CDR2 YYREEE (reference sequence). Germline trimming cut 4 bases from V and 0 bases from J; bases unmatched to any gene: 3. The CDR3 extends over 15 amino acids. This TCR came from a human donor with COVID-19, enrolled during active disease. The donor label of this sample is uncertain. The chain links TRBV5-4 to TRBJ2-2; 7 bases line up with TRBD2. Sequencing was done on a sample of peripheral blood. The chain's CDR3 is CASSGTTANTGELFF. The CDR3 coding sequence is TGTGCCAGCAGCGGGACTACCGCGAACACCGGGGAGCTGTTTTTT.